This record covers a single TCR beta chain. Trimming cost V 3 bases and J 7 bases, with 12 bases left between them. The CDR3 spans 13 residues. Looked up from germline, CDR1 is KGHSH and CDR2 is LQKENI. Measured with immunoSEQ multiplex PCR; TCRdb has only the in-frame clones, and not every one. This table has some 89,000 clones, more than 75% appearing once. The data originate from a study of blood T cell repertoires in COVID-19. The sequencing input was peripheral blood. This rearrangement joins TRBV18 to TRBJ1-2; a weak D match, TRBD1 (5 bases). The receptor was derived from a human donor in a cohort sampled during active COVID-19. The DNA of the CDR3 is TGTGCCAGCTCACCCCGCTCGGGGGGTGGCTACACCTTC. It translates to CASSPRSGGGYTF.